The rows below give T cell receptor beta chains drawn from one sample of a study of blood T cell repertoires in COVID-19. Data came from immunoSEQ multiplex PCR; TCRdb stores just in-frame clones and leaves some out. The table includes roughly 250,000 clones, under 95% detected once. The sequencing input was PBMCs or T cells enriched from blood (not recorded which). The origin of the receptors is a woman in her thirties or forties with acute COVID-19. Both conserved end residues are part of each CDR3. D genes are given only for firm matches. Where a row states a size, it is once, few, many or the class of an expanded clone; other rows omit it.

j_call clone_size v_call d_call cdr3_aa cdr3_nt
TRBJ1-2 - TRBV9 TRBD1 CASSTRQGNYGYTF TGTGCCAGCAGCACCCGACAGGGTAACTATGGCTACACCTTC
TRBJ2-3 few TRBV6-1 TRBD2 CASSERQAGSTDTQYF TGTGCCAGCAGTGAGCGTCAAGCGGGGAGCACAGATACGCAGTATTTT
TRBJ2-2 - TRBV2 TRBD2 CASSSGGRMGTGELFF TGTGCCAGCTCTAGCGGGGGCCGCATGGGCACCGGGGAGCTGTTTTTT
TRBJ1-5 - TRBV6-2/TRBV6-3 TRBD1 CASSFLRDRGLSNQPQHF TGTGCCAGCAGTTTTCTCCGGGACAGGGGCCTTAGCAATCAGCCCCAGCATTTT
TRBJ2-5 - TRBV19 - CASSTSAVPGGETQYF TGTGCCAGTAGTACATCGGCGGTCCCCGGGGGAGAGACCCAGTACTTC
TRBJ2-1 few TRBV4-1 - CASSQEGRRGSNEQFF TGCGCCAGCAGCCAAGAAGGTCGTAGAGGGAGCAATGAGCAGTTCTTC
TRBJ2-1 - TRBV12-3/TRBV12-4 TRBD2 CASSFQRGNEQFF TGTGCCAGCAGTTTCCAGCGGGGTAATGAGCAGTTCTTC
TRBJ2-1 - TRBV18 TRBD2 CASSPGLAGGFTDNEQFF TGTGCCAGCTCACCGGGTCTAGCGGGGGGATTCACCGACAATGAGCAGTTCTTC
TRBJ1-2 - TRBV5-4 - CASSFKTVYGYTF TGTGCCAGCAGCTTTAAGACAGTCTATGGCTACACCTTC
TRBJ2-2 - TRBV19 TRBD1 CASTERQGFTGELFF TGTGCCAGTACGGAAAGACAGGGCTTCACCGGGGAGCTGTTTTTT
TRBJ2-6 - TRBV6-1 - CASSEFVVNSGANVLTF TGTGCCAGCAGTGAATTTGTCGTAAACTCTGGGGCCAACGTCCTGACTTTC
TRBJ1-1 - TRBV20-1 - CSASPTGSLVRTEAFF TGCAGTGCTAGTCCTACAGGGTCTTTAGTGAGGACTGAAGCTTTCTTT
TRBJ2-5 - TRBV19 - CASEGGGETQYF TGTGCCAGCGAAGGGGGGGGAGAGACCCAGTACTTC
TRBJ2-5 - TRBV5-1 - CASRPGVGFGETQYF TGCGCCAGCAGACCTGGAGTAGGATTCGGGGAGACCCAGTACTTC
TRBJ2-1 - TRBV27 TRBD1 CASSFRTGVEIFDEQFF TGTGCCAGCAGTTTTAGGACAGGGGTTGAGATTTTCGATGAGCAGTTCTTC
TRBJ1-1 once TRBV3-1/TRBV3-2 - CASSPSHQGFSEAFF TGTGCCAGCAGCCCAAGCCATCAGGGGTTCAGTGAAGCTTTCTTT
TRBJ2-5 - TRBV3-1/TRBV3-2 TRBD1 CASSQEGQGVTQYF TGTGCCAGCAGCCAAGAAGGACAGGGGGTGACCCAGTACTTC
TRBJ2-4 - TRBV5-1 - CASSLRQPGSENIQYF TGCGCCAGCAGCTTGAGACAGCCAGGTTCCGAAAACATTCAGTACTTC
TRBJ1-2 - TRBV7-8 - CASSLRQDYGYTF TGTGCCAGCAGCCTAAGACAAGACTATGGCTACACCTTC
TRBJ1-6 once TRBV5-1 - CASSLDRLSPLHF TGCGCCAGCAGCTTGGACAGGCTTTCACCCCTCCACTTT
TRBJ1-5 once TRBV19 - CASSIGGSGQPQHF TGTGCCAGTAGTATAGGGGGAAGCGGTCAGCCCCAGCATTTT
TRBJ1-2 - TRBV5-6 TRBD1 CASSLGDSFPYGYTF TGTGCCAGCAGCTTGGGGGACAGCTTCCCCTATGGCTACACCTTC
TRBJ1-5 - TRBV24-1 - CATSEATDNQPQHF TGTGCCACCAGTGAGGCGACAGACAATCAGCCCCAGCATTTT
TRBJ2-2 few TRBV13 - CASSREAGELFF TGTGCCAGCAGCAGGGAGGCCGGGGAGCTGTTTTTT
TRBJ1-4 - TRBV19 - CASSDTLNEKLFF TGTGCCAGTAGCGACACACTTAATGAAAAACTGTTTTTT
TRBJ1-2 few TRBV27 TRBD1 CASSLRTGGNYGYTF TGTGCCAGCAGCCTTAGGACAGGAGGTAACTATGGCTACACCTTC
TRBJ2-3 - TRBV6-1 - CASSEGQGITDTQYF TGTGCCAGCAGTGAAGGGCAGGGGATCACAGATACGCAGTATTTT
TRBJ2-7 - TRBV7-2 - CASSLNRAGRSYEQYF TGTGCCAGCAGCTTAAATCGGGCGGGACGCTCCTACGAGCAGTACTTC
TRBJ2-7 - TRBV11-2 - CASSSPGGSYEQYF TGTGCCAGCAGCTCACCAGGTGGCAGCTACGAGCAGTACTTC
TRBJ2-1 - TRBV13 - CASSPESSYNEQFF TGTGCCAGCAGCCCAGAAAGCTCCTACAATGAGCAGTTCTTC
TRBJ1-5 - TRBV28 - CASSKEGTGWGNQPQHF TGTGCCAGCAGTAAGGAAGGTACAGGCTGGGGCAATCAGCCCCAGCATTTT
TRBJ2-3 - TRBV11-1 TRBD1 CASSPQGTGGADTQYF TGTGCCAGCAGCCCGCAGGGGACAGGGGGGGCAGATACGCAGTATTTT
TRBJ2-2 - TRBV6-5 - CASSYSRSANTGELFF TGTGCCAGCAGTTACTCGCGGTCAGCGAACACCGGGGAGCTGTTTTTT
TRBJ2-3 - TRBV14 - CASSQEGGWGTDTQYF TGTGCCAGCAGCCAAGAGGGCGGGTGGGGCACAGATACGCAGTATTTT
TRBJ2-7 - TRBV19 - CASSIVGGPSYEQYF TGTGCCAGTAGTATAGTTGGAGGGCCGTCCTACGAGCAGTACTTC
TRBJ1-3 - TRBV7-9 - CASRPTGTGNTIYF TGTGCCAGCAGGCCTACAGGGACTGGAAACACCATATATTTT
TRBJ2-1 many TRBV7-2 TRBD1 CASSYGTGGGGNNEQFF TGTGCCAGCAGCTACGGGACAGGGGGCGGGGGTAACAATGAGCAGTTCTTC
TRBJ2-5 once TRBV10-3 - CAISESSLSGETQYF TGTGCCATCAGTGAGTCATCTCTTTCAGGGGAGACCCAGTACTTC
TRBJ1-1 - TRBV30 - CAWSKGGHTEAFF TGTGCCTGGAGTAAGGGAGGGCACACTGAAGCTTTCTTT
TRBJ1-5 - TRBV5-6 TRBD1 CASSFTGQGALSNQPQHF TGTGCCAGCAGCTTCACCGGACAGGGGGCCCTTTCAAATCAGCCCCAGCATTTT
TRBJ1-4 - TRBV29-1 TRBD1 CSVDGTGSEKLFF TGCAGCGTGGACGGGACAGGGAGCGAAAAACTGTTTTTT
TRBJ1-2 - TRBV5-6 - CASSFQQAPGYAFYGYTF TGTGCCAGCAGCTTCCAACAGGCCCCTGGCTATGCATTCTATGGCTACACCTTC
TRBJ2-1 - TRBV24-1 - CATSGQSSYNEQFF TGTGCCACCAGTGGACAGAGCTCCTACAATGAGCAGTTCTTC